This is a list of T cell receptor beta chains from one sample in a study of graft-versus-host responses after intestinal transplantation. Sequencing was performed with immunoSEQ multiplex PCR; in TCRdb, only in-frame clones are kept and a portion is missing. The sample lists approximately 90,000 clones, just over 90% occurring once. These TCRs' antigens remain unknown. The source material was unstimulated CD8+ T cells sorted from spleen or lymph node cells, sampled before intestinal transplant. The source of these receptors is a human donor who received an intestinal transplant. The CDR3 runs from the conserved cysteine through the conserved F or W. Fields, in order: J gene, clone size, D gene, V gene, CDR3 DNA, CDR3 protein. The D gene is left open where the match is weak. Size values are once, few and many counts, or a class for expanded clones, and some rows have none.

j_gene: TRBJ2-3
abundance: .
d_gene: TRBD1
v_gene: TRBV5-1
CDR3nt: TGCGCCAGCAGCTTGGAGACAGGGGGCTGGGATACGCAGTATTTT
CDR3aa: CASSLETGGWDTQYF

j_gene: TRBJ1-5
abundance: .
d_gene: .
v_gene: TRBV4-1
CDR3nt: TGCGCCAGCAGCCAAGAACCCGGGACCGATAGCAATCAGCCCCAGCATTTT
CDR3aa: CASSQEPGTDSNQPQHF

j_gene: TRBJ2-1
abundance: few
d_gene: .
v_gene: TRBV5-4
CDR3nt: TGTGCCAGCAGCTTGGAGGGTGAGCAGTTCTTC
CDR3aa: CASSLEGEQFF

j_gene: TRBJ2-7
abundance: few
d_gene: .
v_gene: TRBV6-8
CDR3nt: TGTGCCAGCAGTGAAAGAGGGACTTCCTCCTACGAGCAGTACTTC
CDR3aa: CASSERGTSSYEQYF

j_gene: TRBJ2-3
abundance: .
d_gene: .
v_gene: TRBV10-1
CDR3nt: TGCGCCAGCAGTGAAGGCAGCGATACGCAGTATTTT
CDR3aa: CASSEGSDTQYF

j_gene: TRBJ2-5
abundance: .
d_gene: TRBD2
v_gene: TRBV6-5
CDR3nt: TGTGCCAGCAGTTACCCGGGACTAGCAAGAGAGACCCAGTACTTC
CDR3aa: CASSYPGLARETQYF

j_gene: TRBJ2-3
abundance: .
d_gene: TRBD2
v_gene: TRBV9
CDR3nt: TGTGCCAGCAGCGTTACATCCCTCGGACTAGCGGGGACAGATACGCAGTATTTT
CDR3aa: CASSVTSLGLAGTDTQYF

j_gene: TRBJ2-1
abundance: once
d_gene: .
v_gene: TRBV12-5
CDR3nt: TGTGCTAGTGGTTTGTCAGCCCCGTACAATGAGCAGTTCTTC
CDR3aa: CASGLSAPYNEQFF

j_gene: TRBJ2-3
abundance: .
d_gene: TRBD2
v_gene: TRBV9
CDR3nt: TGTGCCAGCAGCGTAGAAGCGGGGGGGGGCGTAGATACGCAGTATTTT
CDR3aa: CASSVEAGGGVDTQYF

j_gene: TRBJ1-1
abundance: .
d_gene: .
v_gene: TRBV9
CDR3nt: TGTGCCAGCAGCTCGCTCGGGAACACTGAAGCTTTCTTT
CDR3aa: CASSSLGNTEAFF

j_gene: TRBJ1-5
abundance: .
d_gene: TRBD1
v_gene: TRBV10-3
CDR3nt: TGTGCCATCAGTGGAGACAGGGAACAGCCCCAGCATTTT
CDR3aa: CAISGDREQPQHF

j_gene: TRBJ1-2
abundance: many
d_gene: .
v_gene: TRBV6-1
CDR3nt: TGTGCCAGCAGTAACAGTCGTTATGGCTACACCTTC
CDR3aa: CASSNSRYGYTF

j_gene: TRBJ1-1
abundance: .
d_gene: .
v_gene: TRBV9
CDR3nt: TGTGCCAGCAGCGGCGCCGAAGGCACTGAAGCTTTCTTT
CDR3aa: CASSGAEGTEAFF

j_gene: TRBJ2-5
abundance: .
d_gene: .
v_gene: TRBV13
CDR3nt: TGTGCCAGCAGCGGAATGAAGGAGACCCAGTACTTC
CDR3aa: CASSGMKETQYF

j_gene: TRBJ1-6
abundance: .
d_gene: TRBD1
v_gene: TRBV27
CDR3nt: TGTGCCAGCAGTTCACAGGGGATAAGCCCCTATAATTCACCCCTCCACTTT
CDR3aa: CASSSQGISPYNSPLHF

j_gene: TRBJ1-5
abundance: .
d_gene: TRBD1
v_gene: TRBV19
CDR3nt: TGTGCCAGTAGTATAAGTTGGGACAGTAATCAGCCCCAGCATTTT
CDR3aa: CASSISWDSNQPQHF

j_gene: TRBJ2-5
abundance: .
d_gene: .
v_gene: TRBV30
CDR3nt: TGTGCCTGGTTATACCCCCGTGGGGCACAGTACTTC
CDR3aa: CAWLYPRGAQYF

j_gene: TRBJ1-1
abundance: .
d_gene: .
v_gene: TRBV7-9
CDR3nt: TGTGCCACCAAAAAGGGGGCTGAAGCTTTCTTT
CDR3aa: CATKKGAEAFF

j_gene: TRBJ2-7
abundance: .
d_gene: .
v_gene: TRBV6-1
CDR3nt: TGTGCCAGCAGTCCGGGACCGACAACCCTCTACGAGCAGTACTTC
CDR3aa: CASSPGPTTLYEQYF

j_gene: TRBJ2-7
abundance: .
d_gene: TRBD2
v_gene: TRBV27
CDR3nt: TGTGCCAGCAGTTTCCTTAGCGGGAGGTCCTCCTACGAGCAGTACTTC
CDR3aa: CASSFLSGRSSYEQYF

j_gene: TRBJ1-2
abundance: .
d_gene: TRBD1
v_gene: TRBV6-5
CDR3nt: TGTGCCAGCAGTTACTACGGACAGGGGGCAGGATATGGCTACACCTTC
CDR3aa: CASSYYGQGAGYGYTF

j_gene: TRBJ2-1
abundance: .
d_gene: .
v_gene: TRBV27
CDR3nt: TGTGCCAGCAGTCTTACACCCAGCTCCTACAATGAGCAGTTCTTC
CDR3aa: CASSLTPSSYNEQFF

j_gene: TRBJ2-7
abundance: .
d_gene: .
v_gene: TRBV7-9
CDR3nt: TGTGCCAGCAGCTTAGATGGATCAGCCTCCTACGAGCAGTACTTC
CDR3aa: CASSLDGSASYEQYF

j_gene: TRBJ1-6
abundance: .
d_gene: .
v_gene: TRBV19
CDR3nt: TGTGCCAGTAGATGGTCGGAGGGGACGAATTCACCCCTCCACTTT
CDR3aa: CASRWSEGTNSPLHF